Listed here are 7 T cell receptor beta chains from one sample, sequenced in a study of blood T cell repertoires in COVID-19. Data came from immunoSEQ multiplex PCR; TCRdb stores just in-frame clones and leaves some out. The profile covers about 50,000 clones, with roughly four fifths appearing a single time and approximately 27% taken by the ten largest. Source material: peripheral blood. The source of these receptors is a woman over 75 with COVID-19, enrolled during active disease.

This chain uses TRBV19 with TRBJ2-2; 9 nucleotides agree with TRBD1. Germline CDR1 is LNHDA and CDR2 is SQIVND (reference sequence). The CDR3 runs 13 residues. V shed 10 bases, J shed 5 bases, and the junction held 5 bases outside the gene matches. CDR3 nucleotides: TGTGCCACGGGACAGGGTTTTACCGGGGAGCTGTTTTTT. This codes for CATGQGFTGELFF.

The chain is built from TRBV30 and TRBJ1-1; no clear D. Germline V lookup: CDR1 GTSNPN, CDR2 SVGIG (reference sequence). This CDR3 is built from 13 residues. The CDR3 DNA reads TGTGTTACAAGAGGGTTCATGAACACTGAAGCTTTCTTT. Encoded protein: CVTRGFMNTEAFF.

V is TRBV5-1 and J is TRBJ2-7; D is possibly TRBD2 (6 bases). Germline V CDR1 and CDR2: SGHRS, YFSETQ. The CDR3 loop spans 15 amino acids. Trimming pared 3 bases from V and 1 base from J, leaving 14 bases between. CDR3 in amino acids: CASSSPTEGSYEQYF. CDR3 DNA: TGCGCCAGCAGCTCCCCGACGGAGGGATCCTACGAGCAGTACTTC.

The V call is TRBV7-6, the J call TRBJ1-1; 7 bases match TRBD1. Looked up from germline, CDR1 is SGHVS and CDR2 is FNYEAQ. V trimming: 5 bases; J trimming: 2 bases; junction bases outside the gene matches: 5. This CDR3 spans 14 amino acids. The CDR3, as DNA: TGTGCCAGCAGCCGGGGACAGCCTAACACTGAAGCTTTCTTT. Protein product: CASSRGQPNTEAFF.

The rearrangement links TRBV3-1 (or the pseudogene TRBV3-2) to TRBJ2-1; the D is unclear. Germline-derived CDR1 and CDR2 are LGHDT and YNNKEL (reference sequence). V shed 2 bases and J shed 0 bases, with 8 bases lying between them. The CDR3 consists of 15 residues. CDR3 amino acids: CASSQQISSYNEQFF. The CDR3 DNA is TGTGCCAGCAGCCAACAGATCAGCTCCTACAATGAGCAGTTCTTC.

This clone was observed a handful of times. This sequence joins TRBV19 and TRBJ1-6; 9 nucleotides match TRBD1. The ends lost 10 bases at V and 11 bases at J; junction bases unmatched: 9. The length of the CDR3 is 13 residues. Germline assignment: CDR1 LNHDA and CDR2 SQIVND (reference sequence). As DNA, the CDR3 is TGTGCCACCGGCCGGGACAGGGTAGCACCCCTCCACTTT. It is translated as CATGRDRVAPLHF.

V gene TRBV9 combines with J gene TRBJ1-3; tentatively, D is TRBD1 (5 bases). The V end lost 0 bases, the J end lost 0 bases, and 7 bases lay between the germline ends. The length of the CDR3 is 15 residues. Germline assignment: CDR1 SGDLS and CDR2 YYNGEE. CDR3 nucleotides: TGTGCCAGCAGCGTAGACAGGAACTCTGGAAACACCATATATTTT. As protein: CASSVDRNSGNTIYF.